The TCR beta chain under discussion was sequenced for a study of T cells after yellow fever vaccination (dated by TCRdb to about 2019). The study in broad terms: The SMART-Seq v4 Ultra Low Input RNA kit was used to prepare libraries from fractions with low cell numbers. Bulk TCR alpha and beta repertoires were sequenced longitudinally to track T-cell clones before and after primary and booster YFV17D yellow fever vaccination. Two healthy male donors made up the cohort, one aged 18 to 29 years and the other aged 30 to 40 years. Blood was drawn at multiple timepoints before and after primary and secondary immunization, with bulk PBMC replicates and cell subsets isolated. Broader findings and caveats from the paper: Because abundant contaminating clonotypes from the bulk population could be contained in FACS-sorted repertoires, computational filtering was required. After the booster, most of the clones that had expanded following primary vaccination were detected again (just under 97% of CD4 and around 90% of CD8), which suggests that memory was broadly maintained. Because only a couple of donors were included in the study, the extent to which the findings can be generalized is limited. Compared with the primary T-cell response, the secondary T-cell response was faster but weaker, reaching its peak on day 5 rather than on day 15. A small fraction of clonotypes showed up in both the CD4 and CD8 compartments, probably as a result of convergent recombination.

Synthesis of TCR cDNA relied on 5'RACE template switching, a step that introduced a universal primer site along with unique molecular identifiers. Priming for cDNA synthesis came from both the TCR alpha and TCR beta constant segments. Library amplification used two PCR steps, and the second PCR step added sample barcodes and sequencing adapters. Libraries were sequenced on Illumina HiSeq 2500 (2x100 bp) or NovaSeq (2x150 bp). Per the authors' processing: Reads were demultiplexed and collapsed into UMI consensus sequences with MIGEC, and V(D)J alignment was performed with MiXCR. Using edgeR on replicate PBMC samples, clonotypes were called vaccine-responding if FDR was below 0.01 and the log2 fold change was above 5 up to day 15. CD4 or CD8 identity was assigned to each bulk clonotype according to whether the clonotype was present at higher abundance in the sequenced CD4 repertoire or the sequenced CD8 repertoire. The public reads were reprocessed in TCRdb via fastp at Q25 and MiXCR, keeping in-frame beta chains. Identical CDR3 proteins give one entry, which carries the most common genes and DNA. TCRdb assigned the V and J calls; the authors' analysis was not used. Here the sample has fewer than 450,000 distinct CDR3 sequences; roughly 11% occur a single time. The ten largest make up roughly 18% of the sample.

This clonotype was recorded at least ten times. It lacks a known antigen. No base qualities exist here, and no much larger clone lies one base off it. The treatment or condition label of this sample denotes: live attenuated yellow fever vaccine strain. At each blood-draw timepoint, two biological replicates of bulk PBMCs were collected. PBMCs were isolated from peripheral blood using a standard Ficoll-Paque protocol. TriZol was used to extract RNA from bulk PBMCs, from CD4 and CD8 fractions, and from dextramer-positive and dextramer-negative fractions. Trimming removed 0 bases from V and 2 bases from J; the gene matches leave 2 bases unexplained. Per the germline V gene (reference sequence), DFQATT is the CDR1 and SNEGSKA is the CDR2. The CDR3 starts with the cysteine, ends with the phenylalanine, and has 15 residues. The sequence is cut down to CDR3 DNA, 45 bases in frame from base 1.

The chain joins TRBV20-1 to TRBJ2-1, with 9 bases matching TRBD2. This sample comprised PBMCs, obtained on the day of the first yellow fever vaccination. This receptor was taken from a man aged 18 to 35 who received the YFV17D yellow fever vaccine. The base sequence is TGCAGTGCTAGAGATAGCGGGGGACCCTACAATGAGCAGTTCTTC. Translation gives CSARDSGGPYNEQFF.